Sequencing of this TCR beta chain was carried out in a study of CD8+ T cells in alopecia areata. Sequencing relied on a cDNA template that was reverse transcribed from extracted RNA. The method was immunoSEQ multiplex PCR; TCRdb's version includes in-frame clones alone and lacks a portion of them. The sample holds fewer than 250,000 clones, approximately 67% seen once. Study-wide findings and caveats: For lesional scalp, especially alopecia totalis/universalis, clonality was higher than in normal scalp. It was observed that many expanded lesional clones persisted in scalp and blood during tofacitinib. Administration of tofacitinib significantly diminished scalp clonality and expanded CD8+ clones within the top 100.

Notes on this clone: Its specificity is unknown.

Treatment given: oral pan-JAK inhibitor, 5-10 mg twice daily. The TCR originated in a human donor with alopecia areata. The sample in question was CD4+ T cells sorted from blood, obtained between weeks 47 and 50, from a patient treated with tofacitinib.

The CDR3 DNA reads TGTGCCAGCAGCCCCCGGGGACACAGGGATTCACCCCTCCACTTT. Translation: CASSPRGHRDSPLHF. The V gene is TRBV11-2, the J gene TRBJ1-6, with D perhaps TRBD1 (6 bases). The CDR3 has 15 amino acids. Germline V gives CDR1 SGHAT, CDR2 FQNNGV. V lost 5 bases, J lost 8 bases, and 16 bases lay in between.